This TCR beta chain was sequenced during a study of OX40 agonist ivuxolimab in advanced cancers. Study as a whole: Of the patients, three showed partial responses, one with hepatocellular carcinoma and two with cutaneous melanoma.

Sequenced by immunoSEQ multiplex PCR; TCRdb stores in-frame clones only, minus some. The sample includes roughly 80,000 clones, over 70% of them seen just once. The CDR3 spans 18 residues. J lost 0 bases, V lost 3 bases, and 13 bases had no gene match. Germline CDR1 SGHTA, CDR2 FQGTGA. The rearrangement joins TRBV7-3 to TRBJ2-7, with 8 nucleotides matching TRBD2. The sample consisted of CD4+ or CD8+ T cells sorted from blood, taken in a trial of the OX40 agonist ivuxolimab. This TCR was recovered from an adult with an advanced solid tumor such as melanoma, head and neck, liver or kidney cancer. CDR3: CASSLMITSGGSSYEQYF. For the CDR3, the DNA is TGTGCCAGCAGCTTGATGATAACTAGCGGAGGAAGCTCCTACGAGCAGTACTTC.